The clone carrying this TCR beta chain was counted between two and nine times. The antigen remains unidentified. PCR employed 60 Vbeta and 13 Jbeta primers. TCRdb's table, derived via immunoSEQ multiplex PCR, lists solely in-frame clones and lacks some. The data contain some 200,000 clones, 75% to 85% of them singletons. This entry is derived from a study of cytomegalovirus exposure and HLA in healthy donors. Study-wide points: Sequencing artifact likely explains a cluster of highly shared sequence variants. Trimming of TCR beta V- and J-genes showed a link, identified in a later analysis, to a missense DCLRE1C variant. Three of the chains that were CMV-associated were confirmed in vitro to be specific for CMV antigens.

V shed 2 bases and J shed 4 bases, with 12 bases lying between them. Germline V gene lookup returns CDR1 SGHAT and CDR2 FQNNGV. The CDR3 runs to 14 residues. Sequenced input: PBMCs. This TCR was sampled from a woman aged 25 to 39 in good health and CMV-seronegative. J is TRBJ2-7 and V is TRBV11-2, with a possible D match to TRBD1 (6 bases). CDR3 coding DNA: TGTGCCAGCAGCTTATCGGCAGGGGTATACGAGCAGTACTTC. It is translated as CASSLSAGVYEQYF.